Following are 31 T cell receptor beta chains from one sample sequenced in a study of T cell responses to AZD1222 COVID-19 vaccine. Generated by immunoSEQ multiplex PCR, the TCRdb table keeps only in-frame clones and is missing some. The table has about 160,000 clones, roughly nine tenths seen once. The sequencing used peripheral blood, collected on day 0 of AZD1222 vaccination. The receptors originated from an adult in good health.

The chain carries TRBV9 and TRBJ1-4; possibly TRBD1 for D (5 bases). CDR1 and CDR2 (germline): SGDLS, YYNGEE. CDR3 length: 16 amino acids. Deletions cut 0 bases from V and 0 bases from J, with 9 bases between. The CDR3 reads CASSVGGDATNEKLFF. In DNA, the CDR3 is TGTGCCAGCAGCGTAGGGGGGGATGCAACTAATGAAAAACTGTTTTTT.

This clone was counted a single time. CDR3 DNA: TGTGCCAGTTATCAACCGGGACAGGGGGCAAGGCAGCCCCAGCATTTT. Protein product: CASYQPGQGARQPQHF. The gene calls are TRBV6-6 and TRBJ1-5; 12 nucleotides align to TRBD1. V lost 9 bases, J lost 7 bases, and 13 bases stayed unmatched. The V gene's germline CDR1 is MNHNY and CDR2 SVGAGI (reference sequence). The CDR3 is 16 residues long.

The chain joins TRBV9 to TRBJ1-2, with 7 nucleotides matching TRBD1. The CDR3 length is 15 residues. Trimming removed 3 bases from V and 0 bases from J; junction bases left unmatched: 5. Germline V gene data show CDR1 as SGDLS and CDR2 as YYNGEE. For the CDR3, the DNA is TGTGCCAGCAGCGGACAGGGCTCGACTAACTATGGCTACACCTTC. Amino acid sequence: CASSGQGSTNYGYTF.

The chain uses TRBV7-9 and TRBJ2-2, with a tentative D call TRBD2 (5 bases). The CDR3 is made up of 14 amino acids. V was clipped by 5 bases and J by 5 bases, with 12 bases between them. Germline CDR1 and CDR2: SEHNR and FQNEAQ (reference sequence). The CDR3 here is CASSQPGLTGELFF. CDR3 DNA sequence: TGTGCCAGCAGCCAGCCGGGGTTGACCGGGGAGCTGTTTTTT.

The chain carries TRBV28 and TRBJ2-7, with a weak D call TRBD2 (5 bases). V was cut by 5 bases and J by 7 bases, with 21 bases left in between. Germline V lookup: CDR1 MDHEN, CDR2 SYDVKM. The CDR3 runs 15 residues. CDR3 nucleotides: TGTGCCAGCAGTCTCTCAGGACGGGCCCGGGGAGAGCAGTACTTC. It is translated as CASSLSGRARGEQYF.

The chain couples TRBV7-3 to TRBJ1-1; 7 bases line up with TRBD1. This CDR3 contains 14 residues. Germline CDR1 and CDR2: SGHTA and FQGTGA. Trimming removed 7 bases from V and 1 base from J; junction bases left unmatched: 6. The CDR3 coding sequence is TGTGCCAGCATGCGACAGGGACCGAACACTGAAGCTTTCTTT. This gives the protein CASMRQGPNTEAFF.

V gene TRBV9 combines with J gene TRBJ1-4; tentative D call: TRBD1 (5 bases). Trimming removed 0 bases at V and 8 bases at J, with 11 bases between. From germline, CDR1 is SGDLS and CDR2 YYNGEE. This CDR3 region has 14 residues. The CDR3 DNA sequence: TGTGCCAGCAGCGTAGTGGGGACTAGCGAAAAACTGTTTTTT. Encoded protein: CASSVVGTSEKLFF.

This chain connects TRBV2 to TRBJ2-3; 7 nucleotides align to TRBD2. The CDR3 is 19 amino acids. V dropped 4 bases and J dropped 2; count of bases not matched to a gene: 18. Germline-derived CDR1 and CDR2 are SNHLY and FYNNEI. In DNA form, the CDR3 reads TGTGCCAGCAGTGGGGCTGTGGCGGGGGTAGACCTATACACAGATACGCAGTATTTT. It is translated as CASSGAVAGVDLYTDTQYF.

The CDR3 sequence: CASSTGGYEQYF. The CDR3 region has the DNA TGTGCCAGCAGTACTGGGGGCTACGAGCAGTACTTC. The chain uses TRBV6-2 or TRBV6-3 and TRBJ2-7; D could derive from TRBD1 or TRBD2 (5 bases each). Germline loops: CDR1 MNHEY, CDR2 SVGEGT. V lost 5 bases and J 3 bases, leaving 8 bases between the germline ends. The CDR3 totals 12 residues.

The chain combines TRBV4-3 with TRBJ2-3; D is uncertain. This CDR3 is built from 13 residues. V dropped 2 bases and J dropped 0 bases, with 3 bases sitting between them. Germline V gives CDR1 LGHNA, CDR2 YSLEER. This CDR3 reads CASSQTSTDTQYF. CDR3 nucleotides: TGCGCCAGCAGCCAAACCAGCACAGATACGCAGTATTTT.

This chain joins TRBV4-2 and TRBJ2-3; D is unclear. Trimming took off 0 bases at V and 2 bases at J, with 18 bases between the two ends. In germline, CDR1 is LGHNA, CDR2 YNFKEQ. The CDR3 length is 18 residues. CDR3 residues: CASSQDPDPATNTDTQYF. CDR3 DNA sequence: TGTGCCAGCAGCCAAGATCCCGACCCGGCGACCAACACAGATACGCAGTATTTT.

This chain links TRBV7-7 with TRBJ2-5; D may be TRBD1 or TRBD2 (5 bases each). V shed 4 bases and J shed 5 bases, with 14 bases lying between them. The CDR3 has 14 residues. CDR1 is SSHAT and CDR2 is FNYEAQ in the germline V gene (reference sequence). This CDR3 reads CASSSGRSGETQYF. The CDR3 nucleotides read TGTGCCAGCAGCTCGGGACGGTCTGGGGAGACCCAGTACTTC.

The chain recombines TRBV4-3 with TRBJ1-1, with D perhaps TRBD1 (5 bases). Germline lookup yields CDR1 LGHNA and CDR2 YSLEER. This CDR3 contains 16 residues. V was cut by 0 bases and J by 2 bases, with 13 bases left in between. This CDR3 is CASSQDSLGVNTEAFF. The DNA for the CDR3 is TGCGCCAGCAGCCAAGATAGTTTAGGGGTCAACACTGAAGCTTTCTTT.

In DNA, the CDR3 is TGTGCCAGCAGTTTGGGGACTAGCGTCCTCGAGCAGTACTTC. Encoded protein: CASSLGTSVLEQYF. The V gene is TRBV27, the J gene TRBJ2-7; 10 bases map to TRBD2. V gave up 3 bases and J gave up 6 bases; unmatched junction bases: 5. The CDR3 has 14 amino acids. CDR1 is MNHEY, CDR2 SMNVEV, per germline (reference sequence).

CDR3 bases: TGTGCCAGCAGATTGGGACAGGTGGCCACTGAAGCTTTCTTT. This codes for CASRLGQVATEAFF. The chain employs TRBV27 and TRBJ1-1; 8 positions match TRBD1. This CDR3 is 14 amino acids long. V trimming: 6 bases; J trimming: 4 bases; junction bases outside the gene matches: 7. Per the germline V gene, CDR1 is MNHEY and CDR2 is SMNVEV (reference sequence).

The CDR3 protein is CASSQDHEGAGSPLHF. The DNA of the CDR3 is TGCGCCAGCAGCCAAGATCACGAAGGGGCCGGTTCACCCCTCCACTTT. V is TRBV4-3 and J is TRBJ1-6; D may be TRBD1 (5 bases). The CDR3 length is 16 residues. Trimming shortened V by 0 bases and J by 9 bases, and 15 bases separated the two germline ends. Looked up from germline, CDR1 is LGHNA and CDR2 is YSLEER.

The chain combines TRBV9 with TRBJ2-3; D not resolved. Trimming removed 0 bases at V and 2 bases at J, with 4 bases between. The CDR3 has 13 residues. Germline V gene lookup returns CDR1 SGDLS and CDR2 YYNGEE. CDR3 bases: TGTGCCAGCAGCGTAGCCTACACAGATACGCAGTATTTT. It encodes CASSVAYTDTQYF. Looking up the rest from reference TRBV9 and TRBJ2-3 gives the full variable domain: DSGVTQTPKHLITATGQRVTLRCSPRSGDLSVYWYQQSLDQGLQFLIQYYNGEERAKGNILERFSAQQFPDLHSELNLSSLELGDSALYFCASSVAYTDTQYFGPGTRLTVL.

The chain combines TRBV5-4 with TRBJ1-6; 7 bases align to TRBD1. CDR3 length: 13 amino acids. The V gene's germline CDR1 is SGHNT and CDR2 YYREEE (reference sequence). V lost 4 bases, J lost 10 bases, and 5 bases stayed unmatched. The CDR3 sequence is CASSHDRVSPLHF. The CDR3 coding sequence is TGTGCCAGCAGCCATGACAGGGTATCACCCCTCCACTTT.

This clone occurred a few times. The chain has TRBV28 and TRBJ1-2; D call uncertain. The CDR3 has 15 residues. The germline CDR1 and CDR2 sequences are MDHEN and SYDVKM. The V and J ends lost 4 bases and 6 bases respectively, with 18 bases between them. The CDR3 is CASSSPPGGPHGYTF. CDR3 coding DNA: TGTGCCAGCAGTTCCCCGCCGGGTGGTCCCCATGGCTACACCTTC.

The chain employs TRBV5-8 and TRBJ2-1; 8 bases align to TRBD2. The CDR3 is 15 residues long. V was pared by 4 bases and J by 5 bases, with 8 bases of the junction left unmatched. Germline CDR1 is SGHTS and CDR2 is YDEGEE. The CDR3 here is CASSTWTSIDNEQFF. The CDR3 region has the DNA TGTGCCAGCAGCACATGGACTAGCATAGACAATGAGCAGTTCTTC.

The chain couples TRBV5-8 to TRBJ1-1, with TRBD1 matching over 10 bases. V shed 4 bases, J shed 4 bases, and the junction held 4 bases outside the gene matches. Germline CDR1 SGHTS, CDR2 YDEGEE. The CDR3 sequence is 14 residues long. The CDR3 region is CASSGTGVGTEAFF. The CDR3 DNA follows: TGTGCCAGCAGCGGGACAGGGGTCGGCACTGAAGCTTTCTTT.

This clone was counted once. CDR3 coding DNA: TGTGCCAGCAGTCGGGACTACCTCTCCTACGAGCAGTACTTC. Translated: CASSRDYLSYEQYF. The chain has TRBV6-2 or TRBV6-3 and TRBJ2-7, with TRBD2 matching over 7 bases. CDR3 length: 14 amino acids. V lost 5 bases, J lost 0 bases, and 4 bases stayed unmatched. The V gene's germline CDR1 is MNHEY and CDR2 SVGEGT.

The V gene is TRBV6-5, the J gene TRBJ2-7, with D maybe TRBD1 (5 bases). Trimming removed 6 bases at V and 4 bases at J, with 13 bases between. Germline assignment: CDR1 MNHEY and CDR2 SVGAGI. The CDR3 is 13 amino acids. The CDR3 coding sequence is TGTGCCAGCAGCTTCTCCCAGGGATACGAGCAGTACTTC. Translation gives CASSFSQGYEQYF.

The V and J genes are TRBV4-2 and TRBJ2-7; D possibly corresponds to TRBD1 (6 bases). Germline CDR1 and CDR2: LGHNA and YNFKEQ. This CDR3 is 16 amino acids long. V was pared by 1 base and J by 0 bases, with 13 bases between. CDR3: CASSQAFDRSSYEQYF. CDR3 sequence (DNA): TGTGCCAGCAGCCAAGCTTTCGACAGGTCCTCCTACGAGCAGTACTTC.

The rearrangement uses TRBV7-2 and TRBJ2-1; 9 bases are a match to TRBD2. The CDR3 runs to 15 residues. Trimming took 4 bases from V and 6 from J; bases not matched to a gene: 7. Germline CDR1 reads SGHTA; CDR2 reads FQGNSA. The CDR3 DNA reads as TGTGCCAGCAGCTGGGGTAGCGGGAGCGGCAATGAGCAGTTCTTC. Translating gives CASSWGSGSGNEQFF.

The chain is built from TRBV30 and TRBJ2-7, with D perhaps TRBD2 (5 bases). V was shortened by 5 bases and J by 0 bases, with 14 bases between the two germline ends. This CDR3 region has 14 residues. Germline loops: CDR1 GTSNPN, CDR2 SVGIG (reference sequence). The CDR3 coding sequence is TGTGCCTGGCTCATGGGAGACAACTCCTACGAGCAGTACTTC. Amino acid sequence: CAWLMGDNSYEQYF.

V and J are TRBV11-2 and TRBJ1-6; D is undetermined. The CDR3 length is 16 residues. Per germline, CDR1 SGHAT and CDR2 FQNNGV. Trimming pared 4 bases from V and 7 bases from J, leaving 17 bases between. As DNA, the CDR3 is TGTGCCAGCAGCTCCCTGGCGCGAGGCGCGAATTCACCCCTCCACTTT. It specifies CASSSLARGANSPLHF.

The chain is built from TRBV28 and TRBJ1-6, with TRBD1 matching over 7 bases. The V segment lost 6 bases and the J segment 12 bases; nucleotides outside the gene matches: 14. The length of the CDR3 is 15 residues. The germline V gene encodes CDR1 MDHEN and CDR2 SYDVKM. CDR3 amino acids: CASSRPGQPKEPLHF. CDR3 nucleotides: TGTGCCAGCAGCCGACCGGGACAGCCAAAAGAACCCCTCCACTTT.

The rearrangement links TRBV28 to TRBJ2-5; 9 bases match TRBD1. The CDR3 length is 17 residues. V lost 3 bases and J lost 2; bases outside the gene matches: 10. CDR1 is MDHEN and CDR2 is SYDVKM in the germline V gene. CDR3 DNA sequence: TGTGCCAGCAGTTTTTTTGGGAGACAGGGGGGGCAAGAGACCCAGTACTTC. This gives the protein CASSFFGRQGGQETQYF.

V and J are TRBV6-2 or TRBV6-3 and TRBJ2-2, with D perhaps matching TRBD1 (6 bases). The germline V gene has CDR1 MNHEY and CDR2 SVGEGT. The V end was cut by 5 bases, the J end by 6 bases, with 7 bases between. This CDR3 is built from 12 residues. The CDR3 sequence is CASSKGAGELFF. The CDR3 nucleotides read TGTGCCAGCAGTAAGGGGGCCGGGGAGCTGTTTTTT.

This clone was counted between two and nine times. J is TRBJ1-1 and V is TRBV7-8; a possible D gene is TRBD1 (5 bases). Trimming took off 4 bases at V and 6 bases at J, with 18 bases between the two ends. Germline lookup yields CDR1 SGHVS and CDR2 FQNEAQ. The length of the CDR3 is 15 residues. The CDR3 nucleotides are TGTGCCAGCAGCTCGATCGGGGGACGAGGGGCTGAAGCTTTCTTT. Its protein is CASSSIGGRGAEAFF.